The 14 T cell receptor beta chains listed next were all sequenced from one sample in a study of blood T cell repertoires in COVID-19. Sequencing used immunoSEQ multiplex PCR; TCRdb keeps in-frame clones, though not all of them. The sample holds about 62,000 clones, 75% to 90% seen once. The sequenced sample was peripheral blood. These receptors were taken from a woman aged 80 or over with acute or convalescent COVID-19.

The chain couples TRBV19 to TRBJ1-1; D is ambiguous. Trimming cost V 10 bases and J 4 bases, with 13 bases left between them. This CDR3 contains 12 residues. Germline lookup yields CDR1 LNHDA and CDR2 SQIVND (reference sequence). DNA for the CDR3: TGTGCCACCCAAAGGAGGCCCACTGAAGCTTTCTTT. Translated: CATQRRPTEAFF.

The rearrangement links TRBV5-6 to TRBJ1-1; 7 nucleotides align to TRBD1. This CDR3 is 18 amino acids long. Germline V lookup: CDR1 SGHDT, CDR2 YYEEEE. Trimming took 1 base from V and 1 from J; bases not matched to a gene: 13. The CDR3 reads CASSLRGPTGTPNTEAFF. For the CDR3, the DNA is TGTGCCAGCAGCTTGAGGGGGCCTACCGGGACACCGAACACTGAAGCTTTCTTT.

V usage is TRBV3-1 (or the pseudogene TRBV3-2) and J usage is TRBJ1-4; perhaps TRBD1 as D (6 bases). The CDR3 has 15 residues. CDR1 is LGHDT, CDR2 YNNKEL, per germline (reference sequence). Trimming took 2 bases from V and 5 from J, leaving 12 bases between them. CDR3 residues: CASSQNTGPNEKLFF. The CDR3 coding sequence is TGTGCCAGCAGCCAAAACACAGGGCCAAATGAAAAACTGTTTTTT.

The rearrangement links TRBV19 to TRBJ1-2; maybe TRBD1 (5 bases). The CDR3 spans 12 residues. The V and J ends lost 4 bases and 6 bases respectively, with 9 bases between them. Germline assignment: CDR1 LNHDA and CDR2 SQIVND (reference sequence). In nucleotides, the CDR3 is TGTGCCAGTAGTAAGCAGGGCGATGGCTACACCTTC. Its protein product is CASSKQGDGYTF.

The chain combines TRBV27 with TRBJ1-2; TRBD1 is a possible D gene (5 bases). V lost 3 bases and J 2 bases, leaving 10 bases between the germline ends. The germline V gene has CDR1 MNHEY and CDR2 SMNVEV (reference sequence). This CDR3 comprises 14 residues. The CDR3 is CASSLVGQNYGYTF. The DNA of the CDR3 is TGTGCCAGCAGTTTGGTGGGGCAGAACTATGGCTACACCTTC.

The rearrangement uses TRBV7-9 and TRBJ2-7, with D possibly matching TRBD2 (6 bases). This CDR3 region has 12 residues. V was trimmed by 4 bases and J by 6 bases, leaving 10 bases between them. Germline V gene data show CDR1 as SEHNR and CDR2 as FQNEAQ (reference sequence). CDR3 nucleotides: TGTGCCAGCAGCTCCCAGGGAGGCGAGCAGTACTTC. This codes for CASSSQGGEQYF.

The gene calls are TRBV12-5 and TRBJ2-1, with 9 bases aligning to TRBD1. Germline CDR1 reads LGHNT; CDR2 reads FRNRAP. The length of the CDR3 is 15 residues. Trimming removed 6 bases from V and 3 bases from J; junction bases left unmatched: 6. The CDR3 sequence: CASGWTGEIYNEQFF. In DNA, the CDR3 is TGTGCTAGTGGCTGGACAGGGGAGATCTACAATGAGCAGTTCTTC.

J is TRBJ2-3 and V is TRBV5-5; maybe TRBD1 (5 bases). The length of the CDR3 is 16 residues. The V gene lost 0 bases and the J gene lost 1 base, with 12 bases spanning the gap. CDR1 SGHKS and CDR2 YYEKEE come from the germline V gene (reference sequence). The CDR3 DNA sequence: TGTGCCAGCAGCTTGGCCGATCAAGGGGGCACAGATACGCAGTATTTT. Translation: CASSLADQGGTDTQYF.

The rearrangement joins TRBV5-1 to TRBJ1-1; tentatively, D is TRBD1 (6 bases). The CDR3 runs 14 residues. Germline CDR1 reads SGHRS; CDR2 reads YFSETQ. Trimming cost V 4 bases and J 6 bases, with 16 bases left between them. CDR3 DNA sequence: TGCGCCAGCAGCCCAGGGGACCTGATCTCTGAAGCTTTCTTT. Its translation: CASSPGDLISEAFF.

The chain recombines TRBV9 with TRBJ2-3, with TRBD1 as a possible D gene (5 bases). CDR1 SGDLS and CDR2 YYNGEE come from the germline V gene. This CDR3 region has 16 residues. V was trimmed by 4 bases and J by 6 bases, leaving 21 bases between them. The CDR3 loop reads CASSQKGPGHGDTQYF. CDR3 nucleotide sequence: TGTGCCAGCAGCCAAAAGGGGCCAGGGCACGGGGATACGCAGTATTTT.

V usage is TRBV3-1 (or the pseudogene TRBV3-2) and J usage is TRBJ2-2; no reliable D call. CDR1 is LGHDT, CDR2 YNNKEL, per germline (reference sequence). The CDR3 sequence is 14 residues long. Trimming pared 0 bases from V and 4 bases from J, leaving 6 bases between. In DNA, the CDR3 is TGTGCCAGCAGCCAAGATACAACCACCGGGGAGCTGTTTTTT. Encoded protein: CASSQDTTTGELFF.

This sequence joins TRBV5-1 and TRBJ2-1, with TRBD1 as a possible D gene (6 bases). The length of the CDR3 is 13 residues. V was trimmed by 4 bases and J by 9 bases, leaving 14 bases between them. Germline CDR1 and CDR2: SGHRS and YFSETQ. The CDR3 is CASSPTQGSEQFF. CDR3 DNA: TGCGCCAGCAGCCCAACCCAGGGGTCTGAGCAGTTCTTC.

The chain links TRBV7-9 to TRBJ2-1, with 10 bases aligning to TRBD2. The CDR3 loop spans 14 amino acids. From germline, CDR1 is SEHNR and CDR2 FQNEAQ (reference sequence). With V trimmed by 4 bases and J by 10 bases, 7 bases remained unmatched. Written as DNA, the CDR3 is TGTGCCAGCAGCTCTACGGGACTAGCGCGGGAGCAGTTCTTC. It yields the protein CASSSTGLAREQFF.

V and J are TRBV6-2 or TRBV6-3 and TRBJ2-7, with TRBD2 matching 7 bases. The CDR3 contains 14 residues. Germline V lookup: CDR1 MNHEY, CDR2 SVGEGT. The J segment lost 3 bases and the V segment lost 5 bases, leaving 7 bases of the junction unmatched. The CDR3 nucleotides read TGTGCCAGCAGTGGGCGGGAGCGGCTCTACGAGCAGTACTTC. Translating gives CASSGRERLYEQYF.